Listed below are T cell receptor beta chains from one sample, sequenced in a study of T cells in tuberculosis. The data were produced by immunoSEQ multiplex PCR, yet TCRdb's version contains in-frame clones alone and is incomplete. The data show around 30,000 clones, more than 85% seen once. Source: PBMCs, taken at tuberculosis diagnosis. These receptors were taken from an adult with tuberculosis. CDR3s include the opening cysteine and the closing phenylalanine or tryptophan. The D gene is left open where the match is weak. Clone size is not always given. Where it is, it says once, few, many or a class for expanded clones.

clone_size	v_call	j_call	d_call	cdr3_length	cdr3_nt	cdr3_aa
NA	TRBV5-6	TRBJ1-2	TRBD1	16	TGTGCCAGCAGCTTGTATACGGGACAGGGGGCGCGAGGCTACACCTTC	CASSLYTGQGARGYTF
NA	TRBV5-1	TRBJ2-3	NA	14	TGCGCCAGCAGCTTGGTCGGGAGCTCAGATACGCAGTATTTT	CASSLVGSSDTQYF
NA	TRBV6-5	TRBJ1-2	NA	15	TGTGCCAGCAGTTACTCGGGGAGGAACGGCTATGGCTACACCTTC	CASSYSGRNGYGYTF
NA	TRBV10-2	TRBJ2-7	TRBD1	15	TGCGCCAGCAGTGAGACAGGGGGATCTTCCTACGAGCAGTACTTC	CASSETGGSSYEQYF
NA	TRBV5-1	TRBJ1-2	NA	14	TGCGCCAGCAGCCCCCACCGTGGAGACTATGGCTACACCTTC	CASSPHRGDYGYTF
NA	TRBV7-9	TRBJ2-3	NA	16	TGTGCCAGCAGCTTGAATGTAGCCCCTAGCACAGATACGCAGTATTTT	CASSLNVAPSTDTQYF
NA	TRBV18	TRBJ1-1	NA	15	TGTGCCAGCTCACCACTTACAGGCCGGCTCACTGAAGCTTTCTTT	CASSPLTGRLTEAFF
NA	TRBV6-1	TRBJ2-1	NA	14	TGTGCCAGCAGATCGGCTAGCGAGTCGGGTGAGCAGTTCTTC	CASRSASESGEQFF
NA	TRBV6-1	TRBJ2-7	TRBD2	15	TGTGCCAGCATCCCTAGCGGGAGGGCCACCAACGAGCAGTACTTC	CASIPSGRATNEQYF
NA	TRBV5-1	TRBJ1-2	TRBD1	14	TGCGCCAGCAGCTTGGCGACAGGGGTGGATGGCTACACCTTC	CASSLATGVDGYTF
NA	TRBV19	TRBJ2-1	NA	14	TGTGCCAGTAGCTCCCAACTGGGGGGCAATGAGCAGTTCTTC	CASSSQLGGNEQFF
NA	TRBV7-6	TRBJ1-4	NA	16	TGTGCCAGCAGCTTTAAGCAGGGCTTCACTAATGAAAAACTGTTTTTT	CASSFKQGFTNEKLFF
NA	TRBV28	TRBJ2-7	NA	15	TGTGCCAGCCACGGCGGAGGGATTCAGGACTACGAGCAGTACTTC	CASHGGGIQDYEQYF
NA	TRBV28	TRBJ1-2	NA	14	TGTGCCAGCAGTTTAATTGGACAGATCTATGGCTACACCTTC	CASSLIGQIYGYTF
NA	TRBV4-2	TRBJ2-3	NA	12	TGTGCCAGCAGCCACGATGTGCGGGGGCAGTATTTT	CASSHDVRGQYF
NA	TRBV19	TRBJ1-1	TRBD1	16	TGTGCCAGTAGTATTGGGACAGGGGTGTTGGGAACTGAAGCTTTCTTT	CASSIGTGVLGTEAFF
NA	TRBV2	TRBJ1-5	TRBD1	14	TGTGCCAGCAGTGCGGACAGGGTTGAGCAGCCCCAGCATTTT	CASSADRVEQPQHF
NA	TRBV19	TRBJ2-2	TRBD2	17	TGTGCCAGTAGTATAGAAGCGGGGTCTTCAGGCACCGGGGAGCTGTTTTTT	CASSIEAGSSGTGELFF
NA	TRBV5-1	TRBJ2-1	NA	15	TGCGCCAGCAGCTTGGGTGAGGGCTCCTACAATGAGCAGTTCTTC	CASSLGEGSYNEQFF
NA	TRBV5-1	TRBJ2-7	NA	12	TGCGCCAGCAGCTTGGGAGGGAAGGAGCAGTACTTC	CASSLGGKEQYF
few	TRBV2	TRBJ1-1	NA	14	TGTGCCAGCAGTATACAGGGAAAGGACACTGAAGCTTTCTTT	CASSIQGKDTEAFF
NA	TRBV28	TRBJ2-3	TRBD1	15	TGTGCCAGCAGTTCTTGGGACAGGGGCACAGATACGCAGTATTTT	CASSSWDRGTDTQYF
NA	TRBV6-1	TRBJ2-3	NA	14	TGTGCCAGCAGTGAAAGGCCCTCAGGGGATACGCAGTATTTT	CASSERPSGDTQYF
NA	TRBV7-6	TRBJ1-2	NA	15	TGTGCCAGCAGCTCTGGACAGAACATAGACTATGGCTACACCTTC	CASSSGQNIDYGYTF
NA	TRBV7-9	TRBJ2-5	TRBD1	14	TGTGCCAGCAGCTCGACAGGGTTACAAGAGACCCAGTACTTC	CASSSTGLQETQYF
NA	TRBV30	TRBJ2-5	TRBD1	15	TGTGCCTGGAGTGTTGGACAGGGGGCGCGGGAGACCCAGTACTTC	CAWSVGQGARETQYF
NA	TRBV30	TRBJ1-2	NA	12	TGTGCCTGGGGGACACGGGTGGCGAGCTACACCTTC	CAWGTRVASYTF
NA	TRBV6-1	TRBJ2-3	TRBD1	16	TGTGCCAGCAGTGATAACAGGGGGCGCCCAACAGATACGCAGTATTTT	CASSDNRGRPTDTQYF
NA	TRBV27	TRBJ1-1	NA	13	TGTGCCAGCAGTTTATTCGGGGGGGCTGAAGCTTTCTTT	CASSLFGGAEAFF
NA	TRBV7-9	TRBJ2-7	TRBD2	12	TGTGCCAGCGACCGTGGCGGGGGCGAGCAGTACTTC	CASDRGGGEQYF